A single sample gave rise to the 17 T cell receptor beta chains below, sequenced in a study of human T cells and chemical hapten exposure. Time point here: patch test 2, 6 weeks after DPC sensitization. Treatment denoted: therapeutic diphenylcyclopropenone sensitization with weekly scalp DPC. TCRdb re-analysed the RACE reads in MiXCR, keeping a single row per CDR3 protein. This sample has more than 85,000 distinct CDR3 sequences, with more than 9.5% found just once. Material: whole blood, obtained in connection with sensitization to the hapten diphenylcyclopropenone (DPC). Receptors were obtained from a man aged 40-55 years with alopecia areata. Some clones in this sample may be carry-over from other donors' samples.

The chain joins TRBV5-4 to TRBJ2-2; TRBD2 is a possible D gene (6 bases). The CDR3 has 17 residues. The V end lost 4 bases, the J end lost 7 bases, and 23 bases lay between the germline ends. Looked up from germline, CDR1 is SGHNT and CDR2 is YYREEE (reference sequence). CDR3 loop: CASSPMTRRSGDGELFF. The CDR3 region has the DNA TGTGCCAGCAGCCCGATGACTAGGAGGTCGGGTGACGGGGAGCTGTTTTTT.

This clonotype came up many times. This sequence joins TRBV7-9 and TRBJ2-1, with 12 bases identical to TRBD2. V trimming: 6 bases; J trimming: 7 bases; junction bases outside the gene matches: 13. Germline loops: CDR1 SEHNR, CDR2 FQNEAQ (reference sequence). The CDR3 loop spans 17 amino acids. Here the CDR3 reads CASSETSGSWGLNEQFF. The DNA of the CDR3 is TGTGCCAGCAGTGAGACTAGCGGGAGTTGGGGATTGAATGAGCAGTTCTTC.

In this sample, this clonotype turned up a few times. The chain has TRBV24-1 and TRBJ2-2; 7 bases match TRBD1. Trimming removed 6 bases from V and 0 bases from J; junction bases left unmatched: 15. Germline V gene data show CDR1 as KGHDR and CDR2 as SFDVKD. This CDR3 contains 19 residues. The CDR3 nucleotides are TGTGCCACCAGTAGAGGTCTTGGACAGGAGCGCGCGAACACCGGGGAGCTGTTTTTT. It encodes CATSRGLGQERANTGELFF.

This clonotype was picked up a small number of times. The gene calls are TRBV7-2 and TRBJ1-5; 11 nucleotides agree with TRBD1. V lost 4 bases and J lost 2; bases outside the gene matches: 4. The germline V gene encodes CDR1 SGHTA and CDR2 FQGNSA. The CDR3 totals 16 residues. CDR3 sequence (DNA): TGTGCCAGCAGCTGGACAGGGGGCGCGGGCAATCAGCCCCAGCATTTT. Amino acid sequence: CASSWTGGAGNQPQHF.

The table lists this clonotype with a few counts. The chain combines TRBV7-2 with TRBJ1-5; weak D call: TRBD1 (5 bases). The germline V and J ends were trimmed by 3 bases and 12 bases, with 9 bases remaining between them. The CDR3 consists of 11 residues. Germline assignment: CDR1 SGHTA and CDR2 FQGNSA. The CDR3 loop is CASSFEGVQHF. The CDR3 coding sequence is TGTGCCAGCAGCTTTGAAGGGGTCCAGCATTTT.

J is TRBJ2-3 and V is TRBV5-1; 10 nucleotides match TRBD2. The J segment lost 3 bases and the V segment lost 3 bases, leaving 1 base of the junction unmatched. The CDR3 loop spans 14 amino acids. CDR1 is SGHRS and CDR2 is YFSETQ in the germline V gene. The CDR3 DNA follows: TGCGCCAGCAGCTCGACTAGCGGGACAGATACGCAGTATTTT. It translates to CASSSTSGTDTQYF.

This clonotype was detected many times. The chain uses TRBV7-3 and TRBJ2-1; D possibly corresponds to TRBD2 (5 bases). Germline CDR1 reads SGHTA; CDR2 reads FQGTGA. Trimming took 1 base from V and 2 from J, leaving 12 bases between them. CDR3 size: 16 residues. The CDR3 reads CASSLSPAGPYNEQFF. The CDR3 DNA sequence: TGTGCCAGCAGCTTAAGCCCCGCGGGTCCCTACAATGAGCAGTTCTTC.

The chain is built from TRBV3-1 and TRBJ2-3; 10 bases line up with TRBD1. The J segment lost 2 bases and the V segment lost 5 bases, leaving 16 bases of the junction unmatched. Germline assignment: CDR1 LGHDT and CDR2 YNNKEL (reference sequence). This CDR3 has 19 amino acids. CDR3 sequence: CASSSVAGGQGTVTDTQYF. The DNA of the CDR3 is TGTGCCAGCAGCTCCGTCGCTGGGGGACAGGGGACGGTCACAGATACGCAGTATTTT.

J is TRBJ2-4 and V is TRBV6-5; D could derive from TRBD1 or TRBD2 (5 bases each). Germline-derived CDR1 and CDR2 are MNHEY and SVGAGI. Trimming left V 6 bases short and J 9 bases short, with 18 bases between. The CDR3 length is 14 residues. In DNA form, the CDR3 reads TGTGCCAGCAGCTCCGACAGATATCGGGGCATTCAGTACTTC. Translated, it gives CASSSDRYRGIQYF.

The chain joins TRBV29-1 to TRBJ1-2; D ambiguous. Looked up from germline, CDR1 is SQVTM and CDR2 is ANQGSEA. This CDR3 is built from 13 residues. Trimming left V 6 bases short and J 0 bases short, with 11 bases between. The CDR3 spells CSVHYLANYGYTF. CDR3 bases: TGCAGCGTCCATTATTTAGCTAACTATGGCTACACCTTC.

This clonotype appeared many times. The chain combines TRBV6-1 with TRBJ1-1; D not certain. Germline loops: CDR1 MNHNS, CDR2 SASEGT. The CDR3 is 10 amino acids. The V and J ends lost 10 bases and 6 bases respectively, with 9 bases between them. As DNA, the CDR3 is TGTGCCATCACATTGGCTGAAGCTTTCTTT. Translation gives CAITLAEAFF.

This clonotype was seen more than once but under ten times. The genes are TRBV6-2 or TRBV6-3 and TRBJ2-5; no reliable D call. Per the germline V gene, CDR1 is MNHEY and CDR2 is SVGEGT. CDR3 length: 10 residues. Trimming took 2 bases from V and 7 from J, leaving 2 bases between them. CDR3 region: CASSYGTQYF. DNA of the CDR3: TGTGCCAGCAGTTACGGGACCCAGTACTTC.

This clonotype was observed many times. The chain has TRBV6-2 or TRBV6-3 and TRBJ1-2; D possibly corresponds to TRBD1 (5 bases). CDR3 length: 14 residues. Germline V gene lookup returns CDR1 MNHEY and CDR2 SVGEGT. V lost 8 bases to trimming and J lost 1 base, with 14 bases between them. The chain's CDR3 is CASLSSDINYGYTF. The CDR3 DNA reads TGTGCCAGCCTCTCCTCGGACATTAACTATGGCTACACCTTC.

V is TRBV7-2 and J is TRBJ2-7; D is possibly TRBD2 (6 bases). V lost 5 bases and J lost 3, with 14 bases in between. The germline V gene has CDR1 SGHTA and CDR2 FQGNSA. This CDR3 has 14 amino acids. CDR3 amino acids: CASSNPTSYYEQYF. CDR3 nucleotide sequence: TGTGCCAGCAGCAACCCGACTAGTTACTACGAGCAGTACTTC.

The rearrangement joins TRBV20-1 to TRBJ2-1, with 11 bases identical to TRBD2. From germline, CDR1 is DFQATT and CDR2 SNEGSKA (reference sequence). The J segment lost 7 bases and the V segment lost 0 bases, leaving 5 bases of the junction unmatched. CDR3 length equals 15 residues. CDR3 region: CSARDSLAGGNEQFF. DNA for the CDR3: TGCAGTGCTAGAGATTCGCTAGCGGGAGGAAATGAGCAGTTCTTC.

This clonotype was observed many times. The gene calls are TRBV29-1 and TRBJ1-1, with 7 bases identical to TRBD1. CDR3 length: 11 residues. The germline CDR1 and CDR2 sequences are SQVTM and ANQGSEA. V was clipped by 5 bases and J by 8 bases; unmatched bases: 5. The CDR3: CSVTKQGEAFF. The CDR3 DNA is TGCAGCGTTACCAAACAGGGGGAAGCTTTCTTT. Supplemented by reference TRBV29-1 and TRBJ1-1, the full variable domain reads SAVISQKPSRDICQRGTSLTIQCQVDSQVTMMFWYRQQPGQSLTLIATANQGSEATYESGFVIDKFPISRPNLTFSTLTVSNMSPEDSSIYLCSVTKQGEAFFGQGTRLTVV.

This chain joins TRBV3-1 and TRBJ1-2; TRBD1 matches at 7 bases. The CDR3 sequence is 14 residues long. V shed 0 bases, J shed 8 bases, and the junction held 6 bases outside the gene matches. Germline V gene sequence: CDR1 LGHDT, CDR2 YNNKEL (reference sequence). CDR3 loop: CASSQDGGGGGYTF. The DNA for the CDR3 is TGTGCCAGCAGCCAAGATGGAGGGGGCGGAGGCTACACCTTC.